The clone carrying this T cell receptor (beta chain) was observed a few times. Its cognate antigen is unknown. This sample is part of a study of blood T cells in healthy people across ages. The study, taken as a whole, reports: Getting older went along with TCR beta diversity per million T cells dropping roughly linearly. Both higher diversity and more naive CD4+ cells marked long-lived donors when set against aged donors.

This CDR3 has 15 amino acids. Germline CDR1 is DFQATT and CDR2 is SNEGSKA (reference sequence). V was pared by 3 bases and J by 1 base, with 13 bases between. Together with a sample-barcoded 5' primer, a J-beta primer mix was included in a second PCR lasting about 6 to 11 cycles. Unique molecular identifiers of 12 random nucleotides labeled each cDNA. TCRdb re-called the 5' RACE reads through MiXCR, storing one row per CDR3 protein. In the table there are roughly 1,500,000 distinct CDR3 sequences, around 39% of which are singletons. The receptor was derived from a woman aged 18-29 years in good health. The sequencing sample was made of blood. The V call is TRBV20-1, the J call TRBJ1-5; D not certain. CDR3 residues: CSASLASSSNQPQHF. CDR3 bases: TGCAGTGCTAGTTTGGCCAGCTCAAGCAATCAGCCCCAGCATTTT.